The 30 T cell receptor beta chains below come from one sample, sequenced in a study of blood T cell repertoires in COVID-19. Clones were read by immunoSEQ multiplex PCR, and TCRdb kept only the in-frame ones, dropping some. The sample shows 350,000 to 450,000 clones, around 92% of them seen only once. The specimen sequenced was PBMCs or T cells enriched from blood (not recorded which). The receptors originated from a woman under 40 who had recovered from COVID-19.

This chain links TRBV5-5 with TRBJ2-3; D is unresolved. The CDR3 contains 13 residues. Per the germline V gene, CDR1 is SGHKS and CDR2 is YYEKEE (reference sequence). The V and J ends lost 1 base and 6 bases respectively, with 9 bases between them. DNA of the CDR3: TGTGCCAGCAGCTTGTCCCCCAGGGATACGCAGTATTTT. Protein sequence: CASSLSPRDTQYF.

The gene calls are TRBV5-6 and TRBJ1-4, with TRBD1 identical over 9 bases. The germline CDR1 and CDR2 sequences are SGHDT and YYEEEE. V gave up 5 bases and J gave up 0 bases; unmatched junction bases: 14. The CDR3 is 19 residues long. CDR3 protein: CASRSPGQGSRTTNEKLFF. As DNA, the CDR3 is TGTGCCAGCAGAAGTCCGGGACAGGGTAGTCGAACAACTAATGAAAAACTGTTTTTT. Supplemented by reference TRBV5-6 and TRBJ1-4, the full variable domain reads DAGVTQSPTHLIKTRGQQVTLRCSPKSGHDTVSWYQQALGQGPQFIFQYYEEEERQRGNFPDRFSGHQFPNYSSELNVNALLLGDSALYLCASRSPGQGSRTTNEKLFFGSGTQLSVL.

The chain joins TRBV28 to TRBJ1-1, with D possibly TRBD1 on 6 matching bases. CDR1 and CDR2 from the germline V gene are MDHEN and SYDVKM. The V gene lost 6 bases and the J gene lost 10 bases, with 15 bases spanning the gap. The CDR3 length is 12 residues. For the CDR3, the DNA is TGTGCCAGCAGCTTTAAGACAGGTTCAGCTTTCTTT. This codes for CASSFKTGSAFF.

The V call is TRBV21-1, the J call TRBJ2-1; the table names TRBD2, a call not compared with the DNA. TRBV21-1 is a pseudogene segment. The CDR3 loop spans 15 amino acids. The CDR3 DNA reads TGTGCCAGCAGCAAAGGGCTAGCGGGATTCAATGAGCAGTTCTTC. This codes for CASSKGLAGFNEQFF.

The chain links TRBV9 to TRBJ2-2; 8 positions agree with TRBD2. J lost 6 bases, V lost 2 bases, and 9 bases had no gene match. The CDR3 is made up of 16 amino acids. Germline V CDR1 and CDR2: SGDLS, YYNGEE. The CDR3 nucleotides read TGTGCCAGCAGCGTGTCAGCGGGAGTGGTGGCCGGGGAGCTGTTTTTT. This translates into CASSVSAGVVAGELFF.

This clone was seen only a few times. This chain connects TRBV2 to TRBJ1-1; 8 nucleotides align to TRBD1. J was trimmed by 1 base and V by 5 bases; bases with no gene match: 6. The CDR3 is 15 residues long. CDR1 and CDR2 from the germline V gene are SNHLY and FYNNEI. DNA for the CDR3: TGTGCCAGCAGTTACCGGACAGGGCCGAACACTGAAGCTTTCTTT. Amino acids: CASSYRTGPNTEAFF.

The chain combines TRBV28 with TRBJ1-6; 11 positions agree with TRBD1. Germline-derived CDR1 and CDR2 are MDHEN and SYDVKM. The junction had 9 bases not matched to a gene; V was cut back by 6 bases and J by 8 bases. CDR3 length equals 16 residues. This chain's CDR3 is CASRPGTGGTDSPLHF. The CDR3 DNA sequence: TGTGCCAGCAGACCCGGGACAGGGGGTACTGATTCACCCCTCCACTTT.

The CDR3 region is CASSLGGTYGYTF. CDR3 coding DNA: TGCGCCAGCAGCTTGGGAGGCACCTATGGCTACACCTTC. The J gene is TRBJ1-2, the V gene TRBV5-1; D call uncertain. CDR1 is SGHRS and CDR2 is YFSETQ in the germline V gene. V lost 0 bases, J lost 4 bases, and 7 bases lay in between. CDR3 length equals 13 residues. The full variable domain, with the rest looked up from reference TRBV5-1 and TRBJ1-2, is KAGVTQTPRYLIKTRGQQVTLSCSPISGHRSVSWYQQTPGQGLQFLFEYFSETQRNKGNFPGRFSGRQFSNSRSEMNVSTLELGDSALYLCASSLGGTYGYTFGSGTRLTVV.

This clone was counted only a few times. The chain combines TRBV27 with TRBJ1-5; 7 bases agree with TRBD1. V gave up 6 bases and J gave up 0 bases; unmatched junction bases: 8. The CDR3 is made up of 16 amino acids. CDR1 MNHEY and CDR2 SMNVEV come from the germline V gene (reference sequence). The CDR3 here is CASRPQGFYSNQPQHF. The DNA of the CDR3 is TGTGCCAGCAGGCCACAGGGGTTCTATAGCAATCAGCCCCAGCATTTT.

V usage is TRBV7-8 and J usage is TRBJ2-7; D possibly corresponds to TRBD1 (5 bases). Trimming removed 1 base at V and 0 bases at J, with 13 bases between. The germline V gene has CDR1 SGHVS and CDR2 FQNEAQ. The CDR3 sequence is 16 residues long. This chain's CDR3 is CASSLVGQGNSYEQYF. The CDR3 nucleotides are TGTGCCAGCAGCTTAGTAGGTCAGGGAAACTCCTACGAGCAGTACTTC.

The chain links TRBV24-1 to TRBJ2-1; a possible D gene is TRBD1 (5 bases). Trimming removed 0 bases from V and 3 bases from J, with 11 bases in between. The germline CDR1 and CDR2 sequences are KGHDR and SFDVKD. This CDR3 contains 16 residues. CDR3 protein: CATSDLDSTLYNEQFF. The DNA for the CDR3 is TGTGCCACCAGTGATTTGGACAGTACCCTCTACAATGAGCAGTTCTTC.

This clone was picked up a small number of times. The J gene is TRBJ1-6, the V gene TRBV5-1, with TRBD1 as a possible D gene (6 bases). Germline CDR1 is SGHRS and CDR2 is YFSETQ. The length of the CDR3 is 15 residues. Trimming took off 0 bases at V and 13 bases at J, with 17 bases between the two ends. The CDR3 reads CASSLDGTYFNPLHF. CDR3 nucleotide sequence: TGCGCCAGCAGCTTGGACGGGACATATTTTAATCCCCTCCACTTT.

The CDR3 DNA sequence: TGTGCCAGCAGTACGGACAGGGGGCATGTGTTGGAAAACATTCAGTACTTC. Residues: CASSTDRGHVLENIQYF. The rearrangement links TRBV21-1 to TRBJ2-4; the DNA was not used to check the table's D call, TRBD1. TRBV21-1 is designated a pseudogene. The CDR3 loop spans 17 amino acids.

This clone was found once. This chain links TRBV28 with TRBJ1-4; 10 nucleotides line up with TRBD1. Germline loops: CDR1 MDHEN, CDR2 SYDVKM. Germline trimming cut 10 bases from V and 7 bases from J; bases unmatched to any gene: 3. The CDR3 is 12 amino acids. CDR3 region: CATGTGVEKLFF. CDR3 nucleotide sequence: TGTGCCACCGGGACAGGGGTTGAAAAACTGTTTTTT. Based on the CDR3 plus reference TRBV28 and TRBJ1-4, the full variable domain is DVKVTQSSRYLVKRTGEKVFLECVQDMDHENMFWYRQDPGLGLRLIYFSYDVKMKEKGDIPEGYSVSREKKERFSLILESASTNQTSMYLCATGTGVEKLFFGSGTQLSVL.

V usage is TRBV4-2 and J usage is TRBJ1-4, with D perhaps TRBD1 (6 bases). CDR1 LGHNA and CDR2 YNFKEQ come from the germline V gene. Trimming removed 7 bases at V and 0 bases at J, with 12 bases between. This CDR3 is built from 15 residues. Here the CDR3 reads CASNRQATTNEKLFF. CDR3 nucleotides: TGTGCCAGCAACAGACAGGCAACAACTAATGAAAAACTGTTTTTT.

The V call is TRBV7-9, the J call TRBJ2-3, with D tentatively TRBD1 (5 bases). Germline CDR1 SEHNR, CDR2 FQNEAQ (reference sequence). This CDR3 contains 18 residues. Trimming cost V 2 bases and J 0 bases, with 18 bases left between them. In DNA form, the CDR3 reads TGTGCCAGCAGCTTAATCTACGGACAAGAAGCTAGCACAGATACGCAGTATTTT. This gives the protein CASSLIYGQEASTDTQYF.

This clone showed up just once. The CDR3 protein is CASSTIAGDINNEQFF. CDR3 sequence (DNA): TGTGCCAGCAGTACTATAGCGGGGGATATAAACAATGAGCAGTTCTTC. The rearrangement uses TRBV27 and TRBJ2-1, with TRBD2 matching over 9 bases. J lost 5 bases, V lost 5 bases, and 10 bases had no gene match. CDR1 is MNHEY and CDR2 is SMNVEV in the germline V gene (reference sequence). The CDR3 has 16 amino acids.

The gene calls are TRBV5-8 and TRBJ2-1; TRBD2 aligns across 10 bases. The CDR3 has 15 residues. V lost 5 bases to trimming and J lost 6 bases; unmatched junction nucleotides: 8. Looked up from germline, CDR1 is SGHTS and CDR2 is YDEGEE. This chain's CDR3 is CASRRPGLAINEQFF. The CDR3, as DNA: TGTGCCAGCAGGCGACCGGGACTAGCGATCAATGAGCAGTTCTTC.

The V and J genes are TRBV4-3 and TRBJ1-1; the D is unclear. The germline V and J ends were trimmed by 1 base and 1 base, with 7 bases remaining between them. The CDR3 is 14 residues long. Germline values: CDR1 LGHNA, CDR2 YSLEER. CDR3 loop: CASSQAPENTEAFF. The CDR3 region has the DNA TGCGCCAGCAGCCAAGCGCCAGAGAACACTGAAGCTTTCTTT.

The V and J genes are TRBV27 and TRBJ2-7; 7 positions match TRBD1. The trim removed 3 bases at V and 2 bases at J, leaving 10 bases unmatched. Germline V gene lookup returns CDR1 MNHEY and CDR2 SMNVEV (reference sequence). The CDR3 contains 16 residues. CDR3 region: CASSFGRGQYTYEQYF. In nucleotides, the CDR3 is TGTGCCAGCAGTTTTGGTCGGGGACAGTATACCTACGAGCAGTACTTC.

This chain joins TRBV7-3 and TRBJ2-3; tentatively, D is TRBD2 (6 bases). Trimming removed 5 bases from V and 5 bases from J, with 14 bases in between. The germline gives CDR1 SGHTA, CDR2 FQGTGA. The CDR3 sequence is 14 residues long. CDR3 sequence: CASSPRGAGDTQYF. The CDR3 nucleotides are TGTGCCAGCAGCCCAAGGGGAGCGGGAGATACGCAGTATTTT.

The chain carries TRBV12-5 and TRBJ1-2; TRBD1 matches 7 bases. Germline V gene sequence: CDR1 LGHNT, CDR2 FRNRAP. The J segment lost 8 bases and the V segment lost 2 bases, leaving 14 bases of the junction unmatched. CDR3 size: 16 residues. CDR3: CASGLYNLAQGSGYTF. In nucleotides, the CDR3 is TGTGCTAGTGGTTTGTACAACCTCGCACAGGGGAGCGGCTACACCTTC.

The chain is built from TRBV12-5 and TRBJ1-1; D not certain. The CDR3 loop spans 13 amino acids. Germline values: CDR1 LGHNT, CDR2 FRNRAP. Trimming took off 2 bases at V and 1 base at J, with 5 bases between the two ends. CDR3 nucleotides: TGTGCTAGTGGTTTGAGAGGGAACACTGAAGCTTTCTTT. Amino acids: CASGLRGNTEAFF.

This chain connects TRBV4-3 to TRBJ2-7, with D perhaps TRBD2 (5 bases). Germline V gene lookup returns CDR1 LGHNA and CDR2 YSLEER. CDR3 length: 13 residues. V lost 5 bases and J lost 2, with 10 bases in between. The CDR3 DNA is TGCGCCAGCAGCGTCGGGGTGACCTACGAGCAGTACTTC. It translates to CASSVGVTYEQYF.

In DNA form, the CDR3 reads TGTGCCAGCAGTGCATGGACAGGGGGGCACGAGCAGTACTTC. Amino acids: CASSAWTGGHEQYF. The V and J genes are TRBV28 and TRBJ2-7; 10 bases line up with TRBD1. V was clipped by 5 bases and J by 5 bases; unmatched bases: 6. Per germline, CDR1 MDHEN and CDR2 SYDVKM. This CDR3 spans 14 amino acids. The full variable domain, in which reference TRBV28 and TRBJ2-7 provide the parts outside the CDR3, is DVKVTQSSRYLVKRTGEKVFLECVQDMDHENMFWYRQDPGLGLRLIYFSYDVKMKEKGDIPEGYSVSREKKERFSLILESASTNQTSMYLCASSAWTGGHEQYFGPGTRLTVT.

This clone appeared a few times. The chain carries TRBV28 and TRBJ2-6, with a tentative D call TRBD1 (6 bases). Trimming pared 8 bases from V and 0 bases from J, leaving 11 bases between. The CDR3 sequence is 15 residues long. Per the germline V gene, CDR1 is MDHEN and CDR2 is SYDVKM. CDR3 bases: TGTGCCAGCGTAGGGGGAAGCTCTGGGGCCAACGTCCTGACTTTC. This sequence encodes CASVGGSSGANVLTF.

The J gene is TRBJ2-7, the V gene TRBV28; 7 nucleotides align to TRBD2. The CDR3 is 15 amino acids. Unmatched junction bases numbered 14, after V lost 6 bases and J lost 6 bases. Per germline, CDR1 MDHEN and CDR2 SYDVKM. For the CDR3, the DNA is TGTGCCAGCAGCTCCGCGGGACTAACTCTAATCGAGCAGTACTTC. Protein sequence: CASSSAGLTLIEQYF.

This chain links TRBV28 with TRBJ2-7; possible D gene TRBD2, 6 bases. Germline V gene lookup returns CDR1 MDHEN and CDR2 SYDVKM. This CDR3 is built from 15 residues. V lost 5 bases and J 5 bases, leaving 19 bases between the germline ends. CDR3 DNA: TGTGCCAGCAGTGCCACCTTCGCGGGATATAACGAGCAGTACTTC. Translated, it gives CASSATFAGYNEQYF.

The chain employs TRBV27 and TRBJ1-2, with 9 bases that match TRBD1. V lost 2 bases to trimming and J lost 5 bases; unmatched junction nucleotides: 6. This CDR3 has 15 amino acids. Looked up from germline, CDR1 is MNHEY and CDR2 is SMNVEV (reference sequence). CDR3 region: CASSLRQGVGYGYTF. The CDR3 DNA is TGTGCCAGCAGTTTACGACAGGGGGTTGGTTATGGCTACACCTTC.

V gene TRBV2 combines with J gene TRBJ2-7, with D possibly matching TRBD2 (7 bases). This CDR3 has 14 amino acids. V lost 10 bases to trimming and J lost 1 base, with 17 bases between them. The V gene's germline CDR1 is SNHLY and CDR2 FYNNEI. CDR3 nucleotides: TGTGCCATCCTGTCCAGGGGACTATCCTACGAGCAGTACTTC. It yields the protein CAILSRGLSYEQYF.